Below, 23 T cell receptor beta chains from the same sample are listed, as sequenced in a study of T cells in narcolepsy. Clones were sequenced by immunoSEQ multiplex PCR, and TCRdb holds only the in-frame ones, with some missing. The sample holds under 35,000 clones, 75% to 90% seen once. Sequencing used memory (CD45RA-) CD4+ T cells from blood. The source is a human donor in good health.

The chain has TRBV7-7 and TRBJ2-2; the D is unclear. The V end lost 1 base, the J end lost 2 bases, and 5 bases lay between the germline ends. The CDR3 loop spans 14 amino acids. CDR1 SSHAT and CDR2 FNYEAQ come from the germline V gene (reference sequence). CDR3 nucleotides: TGTGCCAGCAGCTTAGTGGCAAACACCGGGGAGCTGTTTTTT. This translates into CASSLVANTGELFF.

The chain carries TRBV4-1 and TRBJ2-2; 8 bases are a match to TRBD2. This CDR3 has 19 residues. J was trimmed by 0 bases and V by 2 bases; bases with no gene match: 11. Germline V CDR1 and CDR2: MGHRA, YSYEKL. The CDR3 nucleotides are TGCGCCAGCAGCCAACCAGCGGGGGCAAAATTCGCGAACACCGGGGAGCTGTTTTTT. Translating it yields CASSQPAGAKFANTGELFF.

This rearrangement joins TRBV4-1 to TRBJ1-1; possibly TRBD1 for D (5 bases). The CDR3 totals 14 residues. From germline, CDR1 is MGHRA and CDR2 YSYEKL. The germline V and J ends were trimmed by 0 bases and 10 bases, with 15 bases remaining between them. CDR3 residues: CASSQEGQVKGAFF. CDR3 DNA sequence: TGCGCCAGCAGCCAAGAGGGGCAGGTTAAAGGAGCTTTCTTT.

The chain joins TRBV9 to TRBJ2-1; tentatively, D is TRBD1 or TRBD2 (5 bases each). The germline gives CDR1 SGDLS, CDR2 YYNGEE. The V end was cut by 1 base, the J end by 6 bases, with 17 bases between. This CDR3 comprises 16 residues. CDR3 sequence (DNA): TGTGCCAGCAGCGTAATCCCGCAGGGACGGGGCAATGAGCAGTTCTTC. Its protein product is CASSVIPQGRGNEQFF.

The chain combines TRBV21-1 with TRBJ1-2. TRBV21-1 is described as a pseudogene. The CDR3 runs 14 residues. The CDR3 DNA is TGTGCCAGCAGCAAGAGGCTGGGACGAGGTGGCTACACCTTC. Translating it yields CASSKRLGRGGYTF.

J is TRBJ1-4 and V is TRBV7-2; 10 bases align to TRBD1. V gave up 5 bases and J gave up 8 bases; unmatched junction bases: 8. The V gene's germline CDR1 is SGHTA and CDR2 FQGNSA. CDR3 size: 15 residues. The CDR3 nucleotides are TGTGCCAGCAGCCCCGGGACAGGGGATCGAGAAAAACTGTTTTTT. Encoded protein: CASSPGTGDREKLFF.

The chain uses TRBV7-9 and TRBJ2-2; TRBD1 might be the D (6 bases). This CDR3 is built from 16 residues. Germline loops: CDR1 SEHNR, CDR2 FQNEAQ (reference sequence). V was clipped by 3 bases and J by 3 bases, with 14 bases between them. The CDR3 protein is CASSFLAGVYTGELFF. DNA for the CDR3: TGTGCCAGCAGCTTCCTGGCAGGGGTGTACACCGGGGAGCTGTTTTTT. The variable domain in full, with the rest retrieved from reference TRBV7-9 and TRBJ2-2, is DTGVSQNPRHKITKRGQNVTFRCDPISEHNRLYWYRQTLGQGPEFLTYFQNEAQLEKSRLLSDRFSAERPKGSFSTLEIQRTEQGDSAMYLCASSFLAGVYTGELFFGEGSRLTVL.

This clone is a singleton in its sample. This chain links TRBV28 with TRBJ2-3; TRBD2 aligns across 12 bases. The CDR3 length is 16 residues. V was clipped by 5 bases and J by 2 bases; unmatched bases: 5. Germline CDR1 is MDHEN and CDR2 is SYDVKM. The CDR3 here is CASSVWTSGTTDTQYF. The CDR3 coding sequence is TGTGCCAGCAGTGTCTGGACTAGCGGGACCACAGATACGCAGTATTTT.

This clone was seen once. The rearrangement joins TRBV11-2 to TRBJ1-4; TRBD1 might be the D (5 bases). Per germline, CDR1 SGHAT and CDR2 FQNNGV. The ends were cut back, 2 bases at V and 0 bases at J, with 10 bases in the middle. The CDR3 extends over 16 amino acids. CDR3 sequence reads: CASSLRGDATNEKLFF. The DNA of the CDR3 is TGTGCCAGCAGCTTAAGGGGCGATGCAACTAATGAAAAACTGTTTTTT.

The chain recombines TRBV6-1 with TRBJ1-5; D is uncertain. Trimming stripped 2 bases from V and 9 bases from J, with 11 bases between. The CDR3 covers 13 residues. CDR1 MNHNS and CDR2 SASEGT come from the germline V gene. CDR3 region: CASSERAQLPQHF. DNA of the CDR3: TGTGCCAGCAGTGAAAGGGCCCAATTGCCCCAGCATTTT.

The CDR3 here is CASSQNRNTGELFF. The CDR3 DNA sequence: TGCGCCAGCAGCCAAAACAGGAACACCGGGGAGCTGTTTTTT. The chain links TRBV4-3 to TRBJ2-2; no reliable D call. The V end was cut by 2 bases, the J end by 1 base, with 5 bases between. The CDR3 sequence is 14 residues long. Germline V gives CDR1 LGHNA, CDR2 YSLEER.

This clone was seen only once. J is TRBJ2-2 and V is TRBV28; the D gene is possibly TRBD1 (6 bases). Trimming removed 5 bases at V and 6 bases at J, with 16 bases between. The CDR3 covers 15 residues. CDR1 and CDR2 (germline): MDHEN, SYDVKM. Here the CDR3 DNA reads TGTGCCAGCAGTCCAGAATCAACAGGGTCCGGGGAGCTGTTTTTT. Its translation: CASSPESTGSGELFF.

This clone occurred once. V usage is TRBV10-3 and J usage is TRBJ2-1; TRBD1 matches 7 bases. Germline V gene lookup returns CDR1 ENHRY and CDR2 SYGVKD. CDR3 length equals 16 residues. V gave up 3 bases and J gave up 1 base; unmatched junction bases: 6. The CDR3 DNA follows: TGTGCCATCAGTGATGCGACAGGGCGGTCCTACAATGAGCAGTTCTTC. Translated: CAISDATGRSYNEQFF.

J is TRBJ1-2 and V is TRBV5-6; D might be TRBD1 (5 bases). The CDR3 sequence is 15 residues long. Germline V lookup: CDR1 SGHDT, CDR2 YYEEEE. Deletions cut 0 bases from V and 4 bases from J, with 13 bases between. CDR3 sequence: CASSLGGETGYGYTF. The CDR3 DNA follows: TGTGCCAGCAGCTTGGGAGGGGAGACGGGCTATGGCTACACCTTC.

The chain employs TRBV6-5 and TRBJ1-2; no firm D call. Germline V CDR1 and CDR2: MNHEY, SVGAGI. V was shortened by 6 bases and J by 4 bases, with 15 bases between the two germline ends. The length of the CDR3 is 14 residues. CDR3 protein: CASREYIGGYGYTF. Written as DNA, the CDR3 is TGTGCCAGCAGGGAGTACATCGGCGGCTATGGCTACACCTTC.

J is TRBJ1-1 and V is TRBV4-1, with 9 bases that match TRBD1. This CDR3 is built from 17 residues. V shed 4 bases, J shed 0 bases, and the junction held 9 bases outside the gene matches. Germline V gene data show CDR1 as MGHRA and CDR2 as YSYEKL. CDR3 protein: CASSRVPGQGVNTEAFF. CDR3 nucleotides: TGCGCCAGCAGCCGCGTCCCGGGACAGGGAGTGAACACTGAAGCTTTCTTT.

This clone was counted only a few times. The chain joins TRBV6-1 to TRBJ2-7, with D perhaps TRBD1 (5 bases). CDR3 size: 12 residues. Trimming removed 7 bases from V and 10 bases from J, with 17 bases in between. Germline CDR1 is MNHNS and CDR2 is SASEGT. The CDR3 region is CASTPGAADQYF. The CDR3 DNA reads as TGTGCCAGCACTCCTGGGGCCGCGGATCAGTACTTC.

The rearrangement joins TRBV25-1 to TRBJ2-1; D might be TRBD2 (6 bases). Germline assignment: CDR1 MGHDK and CDR2 SYGVNS. CDR3 length: 11 residues. Trimming pared 2 bases from V and 10 bases from J, leaving 6 bases between. The CDR3: CASSEAGEQFF. CDR3 nucleotides: TGTGCCAGCAGTGAAGCGGGGGAGCAGTTCTTC.

The rearrangement joins TRBV6-1 to TRBJ1-2; D gene uncertain. Trimming cost V 4 bases and J 3 bases, with 18 bases left between them. Germline CDR1 MNHNS, CDR2 SASEGT. The CDR3 is made up of 16 amino acids. The DNA of the CDR3 is TGTGCCAGCAGTGTAGATCGGGCAGCACCCTACTATGGCTACACCTTC. This translates into CASSVDRAAPYYGYTF.

The V call is TRBV9, the J call TRBJ1-6; D is uncertain. The CDR3 is 13 amino acids. Germline V CDR1 and CDR2: SGDLS, YYNGEE. Trimming removed 4 bases at V and 7 bases at J, with 9 bases between. CDR3: CASSFDRNSPLHF. The CDR3 region has the DNA TGTGCCAGCAGCTTCGACCGGAATTCACCCCTCCACTTT.

The chain recombines TRBV7-6 with TRBJ2-7; TRBD1 aligns across 7 bases. Germline V gene lookup returns CDR1 SGHVS and CDR2 FNYEAQ. The V and J ends lost 5 bases and 3 bases, in that order; junction bases with no gene match: 4. There are 13 residues in the CDR3. The CDR3 nucleotides read TGTGCCAGCAGCCCCGGGACAGACTACGAGCAGTACGTC. This encodes CASSPGTDYEQYV.

The rearrangement joins TRBV18 to TRBJ2-7; D is ambiguous. CDR3 length: 13 amino acids. Germline CDR1 reads KGHSH; CDR2 reads LQKENI. The V and J ends lost 4 bases and 1 base respectively, with 8 bases between them. In DNA, the CDR3 is TGTGCCAGCTCACAAAAGGGTTCCTACGAGCAGTACTTC. Amino acid sequence: CASSQKGSYEQYF.

J is TRBJ2-5 and V is TRBV7-9; D unresolved. Germline V lookup: CDR1 SEHNR, CDR2 FQNEAQ (reference sequence). The CDR3 is 12 residues long. Trimming cost V 5 bases and J 0 bases, with 4 bases left between them. The CDR3 loop is CASSPYQETQYF. Here the CDR3 DNA reads TGTGCCAGCAGCCCATACCAAGAGACCCAGTACTTC.